A single sample is the source of the 29 T cell receptor beta chains below, sequenced in a study of shared T cell receptors in the human thymus (dated by TCRdb to the early 2020s). The library was made by the immunoSEQ multiplex PCR assay. TCRdb took this table from immuneACCESS and kept in-frame rearrangements with V and J called. Such tables lack part of the clones; where checked against another copy, unresolved V genes explain under half of the gap, and the rest is unexplained. This sample lists about 710,000 clones; around 87% were detected once. 0.0094% of the sample goes to the ten largest clones. This same sample was also part of a study on human thymus T cells.

The sequencing input was thymocytes. Source of these receptors: a boy younger than two with a congenital heart defect. Donor details come from another sample of the same person, matched by shared clones.

This sequence joins TRBV5-1 and TRBJ2-4; 9 positions agree with TRBD1. Germline assignment: CDR1 SGHRS and CDR2 YFSETQ. The V and J ends lost 4 bases and 0 bases, in that order; junction bases with no gene match: 14. This CDR3 has 19 amino acids. The CDR3 loop reads CASSLWTGATTLAKNIQYF. For the CDR3, the DNA is TGCGCCAGCAGCCTCTGGACAGGGGCCACCACCTTAGCCAAAAACATTCAGTACTTC.

The V call is TRBV30, the J call TRBJ1-3; D remains unclear. V lost 3 bases to trimming and J lost 2 bases, with 17 bases between them. Germline V gives CDR1 GTSNPN, CDR2 SVGIG (reference sequence). The CDR3 totals 16 residues. In DNA form, the CDR3 reads TGTGCCTGGAGCTCGAGCGCCGGGAAAGCTGGAAACACCATATATTTT. This encodes CAWSSSAGKAGNTIYF.

CDR3 residues: CASSESWGGTGLTGELFF. Here the CDR3 DNA reads TGTGCCAGCAGTGAATCTTGGGGGGGGACAGGCCTTACCGGGGAGCTGTTTTTT. J is TRBJ2-2 and V is TRBV25-1, with a tentative D call TRBD1 (8 bases). The ends were cut back, 1 base at V and 5 bases at J, with 20 bases in the middle. CDR3 length: 18 amino acids. Germline assignment: CDR1 MGHDK and CDR2 SYGVNS.

The chain has TRBV6-5 and TRBJ2-5; 9 bases match TRBD2. The germline V gene encodes CDR1 MNHEY and CDR2 SVGAGI. V was pared by 2 bases and J by 4 bases, with 8 bases of the junction left unmatched. The CDR3 has 16 amino acids. CDR3 coding DNA: TGTGCCAGCAGTTACAAGGTAGCGGGAGTGCGAGAGACCCAGTACTTC. This encodes CASSYKVAGVRETQYF.

The chain couples TRBV5-6 to TRBJ2-7; D call uncertain. Germline-derived CDR1 and CDR2 are SGHDT and YYEEEE. Trimming stripped 1 base from V and 3 bases from J, with 11 bases between. CDR3 length: 14 residues. The CDR3 DNA is TGTGCCAGCAGCTTGTGGAGTCGAGACTACGAGCAGTACTTC. It is translated as CASSLWSRDYEQYF.

Concerning this clone: At the DNA level, this CDR3 is encoded by other sequences in the same sample as well. The chain joins TRBV29-1 to TRBJ1-6; a weak D match, TRBD1 (5 bases). The CDR3 is 14 residues long. The V gene's germline CDR1 is SQVTM and CDR2 ANQGSEA. V lost 1 base, J lost 10 bases, and 14 bases lay in between. For the CDR3, the DNA is TGCAGCGTTGAAGCCCTGGGGCGTAGGTCACCCCTCCACTTT. Translating it yields CSVEALGRRSPLHF.

This clone has a single count. The chain carries TRBV29-1 and TRBJ1-3, with TRBD1 identical over 7 bases. CDR1 and CDR2 (germline): SQVTM, ANQGSEA. The CDR3 contains 14 residues. Trimming at V came to 6 bases and at J to 4 bases, leaving 9 bases not matched to a gene. The DNA of the CDR3 is TGCAGCGTCCTAGGGGGCACAGTAGGAAACACCATATATTTT. As protein: CSVLGGTVGNTIYF.

V usage is TRBV4-1 and J usage is TRBJ1-2; TRBD1 agrees at 7 bases. The J segment lost 6 bases and the V segment lost 4 bases, leaving 11 bases of the junction unmatched. Germline loops: CDR1 MGHRA, CDR2 YSYEKL. This CDR3 is 15 amino acids long. The CDR3 coding sequence is TGCGCCAGCAGCCCCACGCCACAGGGGATGGATGGCTACACCTTC. Translation: CASSPTPQGMDGYTF.

The chain joins TRBV10-3 to TRBJ1-2, with a weak D call TRBD1 (6 bases). V was shortened by 6 bases and J by 4 bases, with 21 bases between the two germline ends. The CDR3 spans 16 residues. Germline V lookup: CDR1 ENHRY, CDR2 SYGVKD. The CDR3 is CAIRSGHHLAVYGYTF. Written as DNA, the CDR3 is TGTGCCATCAGATCGGGACACCACTTAGCCGTCTATGGCTACACCTTC.

This sequence joins TRBV28 and TRBJ1-5, with TRBD1 matching over 8 bases. Germline CDR1 MDHEN, CDR2 SYDVKM. The CDR3 spans 14 residues. After removal of 7 bases from V and 7 bases from J, the junction contained 9 bases not matched to a gene. CDR3: CASTDETGAQPQHF. CDR3 sequence (DNA): TGTGCCAGCACCGACGAGACAGGGGCCCAGCCCCAGCATTTT. The whole variable domain, remainder taken from reference TRBV28 and TRBJ1-5, is DVKVTQSSRYLVKRTGEKVFLECVQDMDHENMFWYRQDPGLGLRLIYFSYDVKMKEKGDIPEGYSVSREKKERFSLILESASTNQTSMYLCASTDETGAQPQHFGDGTRLSIL.

The chain couples TRBV5-4 to TRBJ2-3; D is perhaps TRBD2 (5 bases). The germline V gene encodes CDR1 SGHNT and CDR2 YYREEE (reference sequence). The CDR3 is 16 amino acids. V gave up 3 bases and J gave up 4 bases, with 18 bases separating them. This chain's CDR3 is CASSSHGPLRADTQYF. The CDR3 DNA reads as TGTGCCAGCAGCTCTCATGGACCGCTGAGGGCAGATACGCAGTATTTT.

This clone was counted between two and nine times. This CDR3 reads CASSPSAGVNADTQYF. CDR3 sequence (DNA): TGTGCCAGCAGCCCGTCAGCGGGAGTTAATGCAGATACGCAGTATTTT. The V and J genes are TRBV5-4 and TRBJ2-3, with 8 bases fitting TRBD2. CDR1 and CDR2 from the germline V gene are SGHNT and YYREEE (reference sequence). Unmatched junction bases numbered 11, after V lost 4 bases and J lost 4 bases. This CDR3 contains 16 residues.

V and J are TRBV5-1 and TRBJ2-5; maybe TRBD1 (5 bases). There are 13 residues in the CDR3. The germline CDR1 and CDR2 sequences are SGHRS and YFSETQ. Deletions cut 4 bases from V and 3 bases from J, with 10 bases between. DNA for the CDR3: TGCGCCAGCAGCCCAGGGTTGAAAGAGACCCAGTACTTC. It is translated as CASSPGLKETQYF.

J is TRBJ2-5 and V is TRBV12-5, with TRBD2 identical over 15 bases. CDR3 length equals 18 residues. J lost 2 bases, V lost 0 bases, and 4 bases had no gene match. Germline V gene lookup returns CDR1 LGHNT and CDR2 FRNRAP. The CDR3 reads CASGLVRGLAGGQETQYF. As DNA, the CDR3 is TGTGCTAGTGGTTTGGTAAGAGGACTAGCGGGAGGGCAAGAGACCCAGTACTTC.

This chain links TRBV6-1 with TRBJ2-3; TRBD2 matches at 8 bases. This CDR3 region has 14 residues. With 4 bases clipped from V and 4 bases from J, the junction kept 4 bases outside the gene matches. Per the germline V gene, CDR1 is MNHNS and CDR2 is SASEGT. CDR3 in DNA: TGTGCCAGCAGTGCGGGACTAGGCCCAGATACGCAGTATTTT. This translates into CASSAGLGPDTQYF.

This chain uses TRBV29-1 with TRBJ1-2, with 7 bases aligning to TRBD1. CDR1 is SQVTM and CDR2 is ANQGSEA in the germline V gene. J lost 4 bases, V lost 8 bases, and 16 bases had no gene match. The CDR3 spans 15 residues. The CDR3 region is CSPHRWDSQSYGYTF. The CDR3 DNA follows: TGCAGCCCGCACCGGTGGGACAGCCAAAGCTATGGCTACACCTTC.

This clone was recorded once. This sequence joins TRBV4-3 and TRBJ2-3; 10 positions match TRBD2. The CDR3 contains 19 residues. V lost 0 bases and J lost 4; bases outside the gene matches: 13. Germline V CDR1 and CDR2: LGHNA, YSLEER. CDR3 protein: CASSQDLVPRLAGADTQYF. Written as DNA, the CDR3 is TGCGCCAGCAGCCAAGATTTAGTACCTAGACTAGCGGGTGCAGATACGCAGTATTTT.

The rearrangement links TRBV7-6 to TRBJ2-1; 9 nucleotides line up with TRBD1. CDR1 is SGHVS, CDR2 FNYEAQ, per germline. This CDR3 comprises 16 residues. Trimming removed 5 bases from V and 7 bases from J; junction bases left unmatched: 12. The CDR3 is CASSPGDRGRGNEQFF. The CDR3 region has the DNA TGTGCCAGCAGCCCGGGCGACAGGGGGAGAGGGAATGAGCAGTTCTTC. The complete variable domain, with remaining parts taken from reference TRBV7-6 and TRBJ2-1, reads GAGVSQSPRYKVTKRGQDVALRCDPISGHVSLYWYRQALGQGPEFLTYFNYEAQQDKSGLPNDRFSAERPEGSISTLTIQRTEQRDSAMYRCASSPGDRGRGNEQFFGPGTRLTVL.

In this sample, this clone turned up once. The V gene is TRBV10-3, the J gene TRBJ2-3; D call uncertain. The CDR3 covers 13 residues. Trimming cost V 4 bases and J 7 bases, with 12 bases left between them. CDR1 and CDR2 from the germline V gene are ENHRY and SYGVKD. The chain's CDR3 is CAISAPRSHTQYF. The DNA of the CDR3 is TGTGCCATCAGTGCCCCTCGGTCACATACGCAGTATTTT.

The chain carries TRBV28 and TRBJ1-2, with unresolved D. The V and J ends lost 3 bases and 5 bases respectively, with 13 bases between them. The germline gives CDR1 MDHEN, CDR2 SYDVKM. The CDR3 runs to 14 residues. CDR3 sequence: CASSLEGTEYGYTF. The CDR3 DNA follows: TGTGCCAGCAGTTTGGAGGGCACGGAGTATGGCTACACCTTC.

This chain uses TRBV28 with TRBJ1-5, with TRBD1 matching 9 bases. There are 19 residues in the CDR3. V gave up 10 bases and J gave up 0 bases; unmatched junction bases: 19. Per the germline V gene, CDR1 is MDHEN and CDR2 is SYDVKM. CDR3 bases: TGTGCCACCACTAAATCCGGGACAGGGACGGGGAATAGCAATCAGCCCCAGCATTTT. It translates to CATTKSGTGTGNSNQPQHF.

This chain connects TRBV7-9 to TRBJ1-2; 7 positions match TRBD1. The CDR3 length is 17 residues. Germline values: CDR1 SEHNR, CDR2 FQNEAQ (reference sequence). V shed 4 bases, J shed 3 bases, and the junction held 14 bases outside the gene matches. The CDR3 DNA reads TGTGCCAGCAGCTCCTGGCCCAGGGGGGATTTGGACTATGGCTACACCTTC. Its protein is CASSSWPRGDLDYGYTF.

V and J are TRBV7-8 and TRBJ1-1, with 10 bases identical to TRBD1. Germline lookup yields CDR1 SGHVS and CDR2 FQNEAQ. This CDR3 spans 17 amino acids. Losses at the gene ends were 5 bases for V and 3 bases for J; bases not matched to a gene: 12. This CDR3 is CASSPRTGGLFDTEAFF. In nucleotides, the CDR3 is TGTGCCAGCAGCCCGAGGACAGGGGGACTATTCGACACTGAAGCTTTCTTT.

The genes are TRBV9 and TRBJ1-4; the match to TRBD1 covers 7 bases. In germline, CDR1 is SGDLS, CDR2 YYNGEE. This CDR3 is built from 14 residues. The junction had 9 bases not matched to a gene; V was cut back by 1 base and J by 12 bases. The CDR3 DNA reads as TGTGCCAGCAGCGTACTCAGAGAAGACAGGGAACTGTTTTTT. Encoded protein: CASSVLREDRELFF.

The chain recombines TRBV9 with TRBJ2-1; TRBD2 aligns across 13 bases. The junction had 10 bases not matched to a gene; V was cut back by 2 bases and J by 8 bases. This CDR3 is built from 17 residues. Germline-derived CDR1 and CDR2 are SGDLS and YYNGEE. This chain's CDR3 is CASSVPLAGGLGDEQFF. In DNA form, the CDR3 reads TGTGCCAGCAGCGTCCCACTAGCGGGGGGGCTAGGTGATGAGCAGTTCTTC.

The chain carries TRBV12-5 and TRBJ2-3; D is possibly TRBD1 (5 bases). The V end was cut by 5 bases, the J end by 0 bases, with 15 bases between. The germline V gene encodes CDR1 LGHNT and CDR2 FRNRAP. There are 16 residues in the CDR3. Here the CDR3 reads CASGPPRAESTDTQYF. The CDR3 DNA reads TGTGCTAGTGGTCCGCCCAGGGCAGAAAGCACAGATACGCAGTATTTT.

The V and J genes are TRBV28 and TRBJ2-2; 7 bases fit TRBD2. After removal of 1 base from V and 5 bases from J, the junction contained 7 bases not matched to a gene. Germline V gene data show CDR1 as MDHEN and CDR2 as SYDVKM. The CDR3 contains 16 residues. CDR3 sequence reads: CASSLSSGLWTGELFF. The CDR3 bases are TGTGCCAGCAGTTTATCCTCGGGACTATGGACCGGGGAGCTGTTTTTT.

The gene calls are TRBV4-3 and TRBJ2-3; D gene uncertain. From germline, CDR1 is LGHNA and CDR2 YSLEER. This CDR3 is 13 amino acids long. The V end was cut by 3 bases, the J end by 3 bases, with 7 bases between. CDR3 sequence (DNA): TGCGCCAGCAGCCAGGCCAATACAGATACGCAGTATTTT. Protein product: CASSQANTDTQYF.

The chain links TRBV5-4 to TRBJ2-3, with D possibly matching TRBD2 (5 bases). Trimming pared 4 bases from V and 4 bases from J, leaving 22 bases between. The CDR3 is 17 amino acids. The germline V gene has CDR1 SGHNT and CDR2 YYREEE (reference sequence). CDR3 in amino acids: CASSPTTSRRGADTQYF. Written as DNA, the CDR3 is TGTGCCAGCAGCCCAACTACCTCGCGACGGGGTGCAGATACGCAGTATTTT.